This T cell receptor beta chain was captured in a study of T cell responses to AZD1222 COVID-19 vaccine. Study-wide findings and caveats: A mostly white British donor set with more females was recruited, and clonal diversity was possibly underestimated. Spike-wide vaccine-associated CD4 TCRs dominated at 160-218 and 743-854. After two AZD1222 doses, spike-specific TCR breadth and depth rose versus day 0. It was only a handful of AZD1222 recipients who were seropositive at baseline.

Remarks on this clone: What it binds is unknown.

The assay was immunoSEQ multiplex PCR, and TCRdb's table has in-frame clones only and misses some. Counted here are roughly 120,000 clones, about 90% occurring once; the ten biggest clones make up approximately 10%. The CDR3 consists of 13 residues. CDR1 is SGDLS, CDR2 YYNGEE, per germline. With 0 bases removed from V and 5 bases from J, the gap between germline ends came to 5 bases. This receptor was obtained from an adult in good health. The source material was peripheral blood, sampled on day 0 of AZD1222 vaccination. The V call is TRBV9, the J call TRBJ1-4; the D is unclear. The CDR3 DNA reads TGTGCCAGCAGCGTAGACCAGAATGAAAAACTGTTTTTT. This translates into CASSVDQNEKLFF.